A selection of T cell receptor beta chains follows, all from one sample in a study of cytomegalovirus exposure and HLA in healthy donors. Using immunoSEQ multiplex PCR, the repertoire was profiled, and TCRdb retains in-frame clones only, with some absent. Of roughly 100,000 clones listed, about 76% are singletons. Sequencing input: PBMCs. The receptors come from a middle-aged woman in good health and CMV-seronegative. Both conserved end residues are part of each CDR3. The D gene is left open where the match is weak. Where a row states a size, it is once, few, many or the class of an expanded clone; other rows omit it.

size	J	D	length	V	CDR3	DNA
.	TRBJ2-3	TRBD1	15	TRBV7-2	CASSLQGVVGDTQYF	TGTGCCAGCAGCTTACAGGGGGTGGTAGGAGATACGCAGTATTTT
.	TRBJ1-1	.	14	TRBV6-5	CASSYSRGSTEAFF	TGTGCCAGCAGTTACTCGAGAGGGAGCACTGAAGCTTTCTTT
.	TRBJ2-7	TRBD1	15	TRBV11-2	CASSLGGQQYYEQYF	TGTGCCAGCAGCTTAGGGGGACAGCAATACTACGAGCAGTACTTC
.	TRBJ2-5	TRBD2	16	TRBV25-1	CASSALGGGGQETQYF	TGTGCCAGCAGTGCCCTCGGCGGGGGGGGCCAAGAGACCCAGTACTTC
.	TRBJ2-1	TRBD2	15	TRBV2	CASSAQRGIYNEQFF	TGTGCCAGCAGTGCGCAGCGGGGGATTTACAATGAGCAGTTCTTC
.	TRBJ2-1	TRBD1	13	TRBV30	CAWETGQGLSEVF	TGTGCCTGGGAAACGGGACAGGGGTTATCCGAGGTCTTC
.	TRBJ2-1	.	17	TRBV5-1	CASSSPYGWQGNNEQFF	TGCGCCAGCAGCTCCCCCTATGGCTGGCAGGGCAACAATGAGCAGTTCTTC
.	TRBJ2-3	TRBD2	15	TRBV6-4	CASSRLAGGTDTQYF	TGTGCCAGCTCCCGACTAGCGGGGGGCACAGATACGCAGTATTTT
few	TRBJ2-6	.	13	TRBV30	CAWRASGANVLTF	TGTGCCTGGAGGGCCTCTGGGGCCAACGTCCTGACTTTC
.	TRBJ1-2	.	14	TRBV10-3	CAISGPDSDYGYTF	TGTGCCATCAGTGGACCCGACAGCGACTATGGCTACACCTTC
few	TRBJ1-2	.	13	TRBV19	CASSSDRLGGYTF	TGTGCCAGTAGCAGCGACAGGCTCGGGGGCTACACCTTC
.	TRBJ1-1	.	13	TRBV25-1	CASSDIWTAEAFF	TGTGCCAGCAGTGACATTTGGACAGCCGAAGCTTTCTTT
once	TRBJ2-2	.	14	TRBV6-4	CASSLQAGTGELFF	TGTGCCAGCAGTTTACAGGCGGGAACCGGGGAGCTGTTTTTT
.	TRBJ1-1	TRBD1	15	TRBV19	CASSATGTGLSEAFF	TGTGCCAGTAGTGCCACCGGGACAGGACTTTCTGAAGCTTTCTTT
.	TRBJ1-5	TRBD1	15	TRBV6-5	CASRDRGREGQPQHF	TGTGCCAGCAGGGACAGGGGAAGGGAAGGTCAGCCCCAGCATTTT
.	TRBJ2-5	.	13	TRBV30	CAWSLGRGETQYF	TGTGCCTGGAGTCTTGGGCGGGGAGAGACCCAGTACTTC
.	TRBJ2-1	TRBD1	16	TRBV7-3	CASSLTGGGSYNEQFF	TGTGCCAGCAGTCTAACAGGGGGCGGCTCCTACAATGAGCAGTTCTTC
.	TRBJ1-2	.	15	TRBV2	CASSEVGGFEYGYTF	TGTGCCAGCAGTGAAGTGGGAGGGTTTGAGTATGGCTACACCTTC
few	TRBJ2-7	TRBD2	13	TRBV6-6	CASTAGGQDEQYF	TGTGCCAGCACGGCGGGGGGGCAAGACGAGCAGTACTTC
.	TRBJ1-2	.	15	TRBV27	CASTSGRGGSDGYTF	TGTGCCAGCACCTCCGGCAGGGGCGGTTCGGATGGCTACACCTTC
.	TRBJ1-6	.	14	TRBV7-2	CASSFSGVNSPLHF	TGTGCCAGCAGCTTCTCAGGGGTCAATTCACCCCTCCACTTT
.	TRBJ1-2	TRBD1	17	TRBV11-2	CASRPGQGVYYANGYTF	TGTGCCAGCAGGCCCGGACAGGGAGTTTATTACGCTAATGGCTACACCTTC
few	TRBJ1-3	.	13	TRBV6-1	CASSGNRENTIYF	TGTGCCAGCAGTGGCAACAGGGAAAACACCATATATTTT
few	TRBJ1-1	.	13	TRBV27	CASSLSKFGEAFF	TGTGCCAGCAGTTTATCTAAATTTGGCGAAGCTTTCTTT
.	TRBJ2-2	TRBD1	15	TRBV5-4	CASSWDRKDTGELFF	TGTGCCAGCAGCTGGGACAGAAAAGACACCGGGGAGCTGTTTTTT
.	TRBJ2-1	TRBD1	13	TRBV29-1	CSADRGPRNEQFF	TGCAGCGCCGACAGGGGGCCGAGGAATGAGCAGTTCTTC
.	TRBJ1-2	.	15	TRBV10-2	CASSALSTANYGYTF	TGCGCCAGCAGTGCGTTATCGACAGCTAACTATGGCTACACCTTC
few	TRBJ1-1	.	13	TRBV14	CASSPSMNTEAFF	TGTGCCAGCAGCCCTAGTATGAACACTGAAGCTTTCTTT